These T cell receptor beta chains were read from a single sample in a study of control samples from healthy donors and cancer patients. Produced via immunoSEQ multiplex PCR; TCRdb's table is partial and in-frame only. The table shows about 160,000 clones, with nearly 96% occurring only once. Sequencing was carried out using blood. The receptors here all came from a woman aged 25 to 39 in good health. The CDR3 runs from the conserved cysteine through the conserved F or W. The D gene is left open where the match is weak. Size tells how often a clone was seen (once, few, many) or the class of an expanded clone, and some rows leave it out.

V gene	J gene	D gene	clone size	CDR3 protein	CDR3 DNA
TRBV29-1	TRBJ1-2	.	.	CSAAPVGGADYGYTF	TGCAGCGCCGCTCCCGTCGGGGGCGCGGACTATGGCTACACCTTC
TRBV3-1/TRBV3-2	TRBJ1-3	.	once	CASSPSSGNTIYF	TGTGCCAGCAGCCCCAGCTCTGGAAACACCATATATTTT
TRBV6-5	TRBJ2-7	.	.	CASSYDGTYEQYF	TGTGCCAGCAGTTACGATGGCACCTACGAGCAGTACTTC
TRBV7-2	TRBJ2-1	.	.	CASSSQGWFVDEQFF	TGTGCCAGCAGCTCGCAGGGTTGGTTCGTGGATGAGCAGTTCTTC
TRBV10-1	TRBJ2-3	.	.	CASSEDRPSTDTQYF	TGCGCCAGCAGTGAGGACAGGCCGAGCACAGATACGCAGTATTTT
TRBV5-1	TRBJ2-1	TRBD1	.	CASRGTGRDNEQFF	TGCGCCAGCAGGGGGACAGGTAGGGACAATGAGCAGTTCTTC
TRBV6-2/TRBV6-3	TRBJ1-2	TRBD1	.	CASSTGAKNYGYTF	TGTGCCAGCAGTACAGGGGCGAAGAACTATGGCTACACCTTC
TRBV3-1/TRBV3-2	TRBJ2-3	TRBD2	.	CASSQASGGYTQYF	TGTGCCAGCAGCCAAGCCAGCGGGGGGTATACGCAGTATTTT
TRBV18	TRBJ2-1	.	.	CASSPPLQEVDEQFF	TGTGCCAGCTCACCACCGTTACAGGAGGTGGATGAGCAGTTCTTC
TRBV2	TRBJ1-6	TRBD1	few	CASSEAQGQGARGPYNSPLHF	TGTGCCAGCAGTGAAGCCCAGGGACAGGGGGCGCGGGGGCCCTATAATTCACCCCTCCACTTT
TRBV5-1	TRBJ2-1	TRBD2	.	CASSSGTSGRDEQFF	TGCGCCAGCAGCTCCGGGACTAGCGGGAGGGATGAGCAGTTCTTC
TRBV19	TRBJ1-1	.	.	CASSIGAGEGNTEAFF	TGTGCCAGTAGTATCGGGGCAGGCGAAGGAAACACTGAAGCTTTCTTT
TRBV4-2	TRBJ2-1	TRBD2	.	CASSQASAGHGVEQFF	TGTGCCAGCAGCCAAGCTTCAGCGGGGCACGGGGTTGAGCAGTTCTTC
TRBV6-5	TRBJ1-1	.	.	CASSYSYGNTEAFF	TGTGCCAGCAGTTACTCGTACGGGAACACTGAAGCTTTCTTT
TRBV27	TRBJ2-1	.	.	CASSLGRTNEQFF	TGTGCCAGCAGTTTAGGCAGGACGAATGAGCAGTTCTTC
TRBV10-3	TRBJ2-7	.	.	CASKDGLYEQYF	TGTGCCTCGAAGGACGGCCTCTACGAGCAGTACTTC
TRBV30	TRBJ2-1	TRBD2	.	CAWQREGLDEQFF	TGTGCCTGGCAGCGGGAGGGCCTGGATGAGCAGTTCTTC
TRBV6-2/TRBV6-3	TRBJ1-5	.	.	CASSYTNQPQHF	TGTGCCAGCAGTTACACAAATCAGCCCCAGCATTTT
TRBV6-5	TRBJ1-5	.	.	CASSPTQGGNQPQHF	TGTGCCAGCAGTCCGACACAGGGAGGCAATCAGCCCCAGCATTTT
TRBV19	TRBJ2-4	.	.	CASSIGPGVKNIQYF	TGTGCCAGTAGTATAGGCCCAGGGGTCAAAAACATTCAGTACTTC
TRBV6-5	TRBJ2-7	.	.	CASSYRQGMSEQYF	TGTGCCAGCAGTTACAGGCAGGGAATGAGCGAGCAGTACTTC
TRBV5-1	TRBJ2-7	TRBD2	.	CASSWKVAGGSYEQYF	TGCGCCAGCAGCTGGAAGGTAGCGGGAGGCTCCTACGAGCAGTACTTC
TRBV4-2	TRBJ2-7	.	.	CASSQAAGVNSYEQYF	TGTGCCAGCAGCCAAGCGGCAGGGGTCAACTCCTACGAGCAGTACTTC
TRBV5-1	TRBJ1-1	.	.	CASSIRPGGPHTEAFF	TGCGCCAGCAGCATTCGACCGGGGGGGCCTCACACTGAAGCTTTCTTT
TRBV19	TRBJ1-1	.	.	CASRFIVGPEAFF	TGTGCCAGTAGGTTCATCGTGGGTCCTGAAGCTTTCTTT
TRBV12-3/TRBV12-4	TRBJ2-2	.	.	CASSFRMTGELFF	TGTGCCAGCAGTTTTAGGATGACCGGGGAGCTGTTTTTT
TRBV5-1	TRBJ1-2	.	.	CASSPRHYGYTF	TGCGCCAGCAGCCCCCGCCACTATGGCTACACCTTC
TRBV5-1	TRBJ2-1	.	.	CASSLSPQAGSYNEQFF	TGCGCCAGCAGCTTGTCTCCCCAAGCGGGCTCCTACAATGAGCAGTTCTTC
TRBV28	TRBJ1-1	.	.	CASSLGTPMNTEAFF	TGTGCCAGCAGTCTCGGGACACCTATGAACACTGAAGCTTTCTTT
TRBV13	TRBJ2-2	TRBD2	.	CASSNRVGLAFGELFF	TGTGCCAGCAGCAATAGAGTGGGACTAGCTTTCGGGGAGCTGTTTTTT
TRBV7-2	TRBJ2-1	TRBD2	.	CASSELAGSEFF	TGTGCCAGCAGCGAACTAGCGGGAAGTGAGTTCTTC
TRBV5-1	TRBJ1-4	.	.	CASSRDGSLEKLFF	TGCGCCAGCAGCCGGGATGGAAGTTTGGAAAAACTGTTTTTT
TRBV5-1	TRBJ1-2	TRBD1	.	CASRDSPSYGYTF	TGCGCCAGCCGGGACAGTCCTTCTTATGGCTACACCTTC
TRBV9	TRBJ1-2	TRBD1	.	CASSTRIQGEANYGYTF	TGTGCCAGCAGCACGCGAATACAGGGGGAAGCTAACTATGGCTACACCTTC
TRBV9	TRBJ2-7	TRBD2	once	CASSVVTSGIYEQYF	TGTGCCAGCAGCGTAGTGACTAGCGGGATTTACGAGCAGTACTTC
TRBV6-4	TRBJ2-2	.	.	CASSEGDDFTGELFF	TGTGCCAGCAGTGAAGGGGACGATTTCACCGGGGAGCTGTTTTTT
TRBV28	TRBJ1-1	TRBD1	once	CASTGDRASNTEAFF	TGTGCCAGCACGGGGGACAGGGCCTCGAACACTGAAGCTTTCTTT
TRBV30	TRBJ2-7	.	.	CAWSVGTAYEQYF	TGTGCCTGGAGTGTAGGGACCGCCTACGAGCAGTACTTC
TRBV24-1	TRBJ2-6	TRBD1	.	CATSDSPGQTFSGANVLTF	TGTGCCACCAGTGACTCACCGGGACAGACTTTCTCTGGGGCCAACGTCCTGACTTTC
TRBV27	TRBJ1-6	TRBD1	once	CASSRGTGNSPLHF	TGTGCCAGCAGCCGTGGGACAGGGAATTCACCCCTCCACTTT
TRBV6-1	TRBJ1-2	.	.	CASSEAGFRQGYGYTF	TGTGCCAGCAGTGAAGCAGGATTTCGGCAGGGGTATGGCTACACCTTC
TRBV19	TRBJ2-1	.	once	CASRLIPGEQFF	TGTGCCAGTAGGTTAATTCCGGGGGAGCAGTTCTTC
TRBV28	TRBJ2-1	TRBD2	.	CASTTGGPYNEQFF	TGTGCCAGCACCACGGGAGGGCCGTACAATGAGCAGTTCTTC
TRBV27	TRBJ1-2	.	.	CASSLSVELVYGYTF	TGTGCCAGCAGTTTATCGGTCGAATTAGTCTATGGCTACACCTTC
TRBV6-5	TRBJ2-7	TRBD1	.	CASRRTGQSYEQYF	TGTGCCAGCAGAAGGACAGGACAATCCTACGAGCAGTACTTC
TRBV25-1	TRBJ1-6	.	.	CASTWGNNSPLHF	TGTGCCAGCACCTGGGGGAATAATTCACCCCTCCACTTT
TRBV4-1	TRBJ2-1	TRBD2	.	CASSQEAGTMYNEQFF	TGCGCCAGCAGCCAAGAAGCAGGGACTATGTACAATGAGCAGTTCTTC
TRBV28	TRBJ2-1	.	.	CASSLNYNEQFF	TGTGCCAGCAGTTTAAACTACAATGAGCAGTTCTTC
TRBV4-1	TRBJ2-3	.	.	CASSQGQGLTDTQYF	TGCGCCAGCAGCCAAGGGCAGGGGCTCACAGATACGCAGTATTTT
TRBV30	TRBJ1-5	TRBD1	.	CAWSRDRSNQPQHF	TGTGCCTGGAGTAGGGACAGGAGCAATCAGCCCCAGCATTTT
TRBV6-6	TRBJ2-7	TRBD2	.	CASSPGRAYEQYF	TGTGCCAGCAGCCCAGGGAGGGCCTACGAGCAGTACTTC
TRBV11-2	TRBJ1-3	.	once	CASSPTGISEGNTIYF	TGTGCCAGCAGCCCCACCGGGATCTCTGAAGGAAACACCATATATTTT
TRBV30	TRBJ1-5	TRBD1	.	CAWRGRQGTSNQPQHF	TGTGCCTGGAGGGGACGACAGGGGACAAGCAATCAGCCCCAGCATTTT
TRBV11-2	TRBJ1-5	TRBD1	.	CASSKSTGANNQPQHF	TGTGCCAGCAGCAAATCCACAGGGGCCAACAATCAGCCCCAGCATTTT
TRBV6-5	TRBJ1-3	TRBD1	.	CATGGPASGNTIYF	TGTGCCACAGGGGGTCCGGCATCTGGAAACACCATATATTTT
TRBV6-6	TRBJ1-6	.	.	CASSTGTNSPLHF	TGTGCCAGCAGCACTGGTACTAATTCACCCCTCCACTTT
TRBV4-2	TRBJ1-2	TRBD1	.	CASSQRDRGDYGYTF	TGTGCCAGCAGCCAAAGAGACAGGGGGGACTATGGCTACACCTTC
TRBV29-1	TRBJ1-5	TRBD1	.	CSVATGWGQPQHF	TGCAGCGTAGCGACAGGGTGGGGTCAGCCCCAGCATTTT
TRBV19	TRBJ2-3	.	.	CASSGLARDTQYF	TGTGCCAGTAGTGGGCTGGCCCGCGATACGCAGTATTTT